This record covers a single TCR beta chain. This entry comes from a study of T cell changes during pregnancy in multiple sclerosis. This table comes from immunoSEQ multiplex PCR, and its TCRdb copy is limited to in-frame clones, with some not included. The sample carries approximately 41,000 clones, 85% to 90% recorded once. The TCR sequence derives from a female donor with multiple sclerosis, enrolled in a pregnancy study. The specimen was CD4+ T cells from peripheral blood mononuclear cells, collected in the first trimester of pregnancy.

CDR3 in amino acids: CASSAGTAWRGYTF. As DNA, the CDR3 is TGTGCCAGCAGTGCCGGGACAGCCTGGAGGGGCTACACCTTC. This rearrangement joins TRBV6-5 to TRBJ1-2, with 7 bases aligning to TRBD1. This CDR3 has 14 residues. V shed 5 bases and J 8 bases; nucleotides not matched to a gene: 11. The V gene's germline CDR1 is MNHEY and CDR2 SVGAGI.